These 3 T cell receptor beta chains originate from one sample sequenced in a study of blood T cell repertoires in COVID-19. Measured with immunoSEQ multiplex PCR; TCRdb has only the in-frame clones, and not every one. Of about 59,000 clones listed, about 90% are singletons. The sequenced material came from peripheral blood. These receptors were collected from a man in his 60s with active or convalescent COVID-19.

The chain couples TRBV28 to TRBJ2-1; 11 bases fit TRBD1. Germline V CDR1 and CDR2: MDHEN, SYDVKM. CDR3 size: 15 residues. The J segment lost 8 bases and the V segment lost 5 bases, leaving 8 bases of the junction unmatched. The CDR3 nucleotides read TGTGCCAGCAGTCGGGCCGGGACAGGGGGGGATGAGCAGTTCTTC. Amino acids: CASSRAGTGGDEQFF.

This chain connects TRBV7-2 to TRBJ2-6; 7 bases map to TRBD1. The germline V gene has CDR1 SGHTA and CDR2 FQGNSA. This CDR3 contains 19 residues. Trimming took 3 bases from V and 0 from J; bases not matched to a gene: 11. The CDR3 here is CASSLIQGKRSSGANVLTF. The CDR3 DNA follows: TGTGCCAGCAGCTTGATACAGGGGAAACGTTCCTCTGGGGCCAACGTCCTGACTTTC. The variable domain in full, with the rest retrieved from reference TRBV7-2 and TRBJ2-6, is GAGVSQSPSNKVTEKGKDVELRCDPISGHTALYWYRQSLGQGLEFLIYFQGNSAPDKSGLPSDRFSAERTGGSVSTLTIQRTQQEDSAVYLCASSLIQGKRSSGANVLTFGAGSRLTVL.

The rearrangement links TRBV13 to TRBJ2-1; 15 nucleotides line up with TRBD2. There are 20 residues in the CDR3. Germline-derived CDR1 and CDR2 are PRHDT and FYEKMQ (reference sequence). The trim removed 1 base at V and 4 bases at J, leaving 11 bases unmatched. The CDR3 spells CASSLEVGTSGGRGYNEQFF. CDR3 DNA sequence: TGTGCCAGCAGCTTAGAGGTTGGGACTAGCGGGGGGCGTGGTTACAATGAGCAGTTCTTC.